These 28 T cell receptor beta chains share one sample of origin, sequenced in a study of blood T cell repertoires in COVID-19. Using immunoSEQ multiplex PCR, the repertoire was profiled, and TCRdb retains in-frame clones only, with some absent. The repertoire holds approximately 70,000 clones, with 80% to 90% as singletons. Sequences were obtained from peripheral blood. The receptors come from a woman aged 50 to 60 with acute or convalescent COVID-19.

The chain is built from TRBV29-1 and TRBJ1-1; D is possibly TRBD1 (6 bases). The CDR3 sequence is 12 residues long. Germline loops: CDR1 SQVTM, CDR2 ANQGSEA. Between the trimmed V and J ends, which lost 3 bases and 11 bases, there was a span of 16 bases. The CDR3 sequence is CSVDFARGRAFF. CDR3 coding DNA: TGCAGCGTTGATTTTGCCAGGGGAAGGGCTTTCTTT.

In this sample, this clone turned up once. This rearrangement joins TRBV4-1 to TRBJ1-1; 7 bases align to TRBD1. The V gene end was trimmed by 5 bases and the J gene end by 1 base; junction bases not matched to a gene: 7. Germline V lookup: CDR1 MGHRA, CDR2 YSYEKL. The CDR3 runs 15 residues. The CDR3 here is CASSLSGTANTEAFF. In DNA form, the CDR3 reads TGCGCCAGCAGCTTGTCCGGGACAGCGAACACTGAAGCTTTCTTT.

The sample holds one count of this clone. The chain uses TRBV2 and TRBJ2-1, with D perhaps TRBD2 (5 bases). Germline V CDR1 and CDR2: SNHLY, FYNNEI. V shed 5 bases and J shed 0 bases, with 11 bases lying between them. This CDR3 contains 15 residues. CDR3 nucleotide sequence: TGTGCCAGCAGTTTGAAGCGGAGCTCCTACAATGAGCAGTTCTTC. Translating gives CASSLKRSSYNEQFF. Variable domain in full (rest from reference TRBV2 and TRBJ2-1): EPEVTQTPSHQVTQMGQEVILRCVPISNHLYFYWYRQILGQKVEFLVSFYNNEISEKSEIFDDQFSVERPDGSNFTLKIRSTKLEDSAMYFCASSLKRSSYNEQFFGPGTRLTVL.

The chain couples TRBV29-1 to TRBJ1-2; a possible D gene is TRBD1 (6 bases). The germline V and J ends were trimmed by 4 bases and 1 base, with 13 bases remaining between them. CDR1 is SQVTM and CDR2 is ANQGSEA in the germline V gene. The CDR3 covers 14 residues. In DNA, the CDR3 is TGCAGCGTTGTAGGGGGGGACTATAACTATGGCTACACCTTC. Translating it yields CSVVGGDYNYGYTF.

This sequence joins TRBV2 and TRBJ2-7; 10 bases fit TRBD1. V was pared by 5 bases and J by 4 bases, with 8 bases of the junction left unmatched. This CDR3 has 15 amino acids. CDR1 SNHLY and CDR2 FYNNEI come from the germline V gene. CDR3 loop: CASSLAGTGAYEQYF. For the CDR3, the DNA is TGTGCCAGCAGTCTCGCCGGGACAGGGGCTTACGAGCAGTACTTC.

The CDR3 protein is CASSIRDRGFNYGYTF. For the CDR3, the DNA is TGTGCCAGTAGTATAAGGGACAGGGGCTTTAACTATGGCTACACCTTC. This sequence joins TRBV19 and TRBJ1-2; 10 positions match TRBD1. Trimming took 2 bases from V and 1 from J; bases not matched to a gene: 4. The CDR3 runs 16 residues. The germline CDR1 and CDR2 sequences are LNHDA and SQIVND (reference sequence).

The CDR3 sequence is CASRDRVGTGELFF. CDR3 nucleotides: TGTGCCAGCAGAGACAGGGTCGGCACCGGGGAGCTGTTTTTT. V usage is TRBV6-1 and J usage is TRBJ2-2; 7 positions match TRBD1. V trimming: 6 bases; J trimming: 4 bases; junction bases outside the gene matches: 5. CDR3 length: 14 residues. Germline values: CDR1 MNHNS, CDR2 SASEGT.

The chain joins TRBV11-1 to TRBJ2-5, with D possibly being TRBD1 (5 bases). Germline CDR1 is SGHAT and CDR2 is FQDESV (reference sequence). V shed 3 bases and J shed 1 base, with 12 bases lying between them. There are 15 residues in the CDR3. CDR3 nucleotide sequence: TGTGCCAGCAGCTTCTCCAGGGCCAGCCAAGAGACCCAGTACTTC. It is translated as CASSFSRASQETQYF.

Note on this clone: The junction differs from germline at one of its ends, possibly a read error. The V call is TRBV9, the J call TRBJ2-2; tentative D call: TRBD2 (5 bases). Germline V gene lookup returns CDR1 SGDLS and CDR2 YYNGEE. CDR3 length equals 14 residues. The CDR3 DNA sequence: TGTGCCAGCAGCGTATCGGGGAACCCCGGGGAGCTGTTTTTT. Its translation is CASSVSGNPGELFF.

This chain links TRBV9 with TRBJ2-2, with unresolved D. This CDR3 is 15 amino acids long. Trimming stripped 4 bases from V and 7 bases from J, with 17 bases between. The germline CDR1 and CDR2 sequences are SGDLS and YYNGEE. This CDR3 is CASSPLGSSNGELFF. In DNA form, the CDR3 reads TGTGCCAGCAGCCCCCTAGGATCTTCCAACGGGGAGCTGTTTTTT.

CDR3 in DNA: TGTGCCAGCAGCCGAGGCCGATTCAGCAGGGGCGGCAATCAGCCCCAGCATTTT. It specifies CASSRGRFSRGGNQPQHF. The chain combines TRBV3-1 (or the pseudogene TRBV3-2) with TRBJ1-5; D might be TRBD1 (6 bases). Trimming stripped 4 bases from V and 2 bases from J, with 21 bases between. CDR1 and CDR2 (germline): LGHDT, YNNKEL (reference sequence). CDR3 size: 18 residues.

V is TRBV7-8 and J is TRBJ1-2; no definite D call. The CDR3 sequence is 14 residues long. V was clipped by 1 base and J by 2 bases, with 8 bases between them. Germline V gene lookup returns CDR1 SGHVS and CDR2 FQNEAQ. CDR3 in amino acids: CASSLGSGNYGYTF. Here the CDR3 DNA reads TGTGCCAGCAGCTTAGGGTCCGGGAACTATGGCTACACCTTC.

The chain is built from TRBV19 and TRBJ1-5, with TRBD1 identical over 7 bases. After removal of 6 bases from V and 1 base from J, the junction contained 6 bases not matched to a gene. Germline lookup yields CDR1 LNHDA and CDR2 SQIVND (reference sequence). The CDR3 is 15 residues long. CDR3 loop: CASRTLDRSNQPQHF. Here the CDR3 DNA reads TGTGCCAGTAGGACTCTGGACAGGAGCAATCAGCCCCAGCATTTT.

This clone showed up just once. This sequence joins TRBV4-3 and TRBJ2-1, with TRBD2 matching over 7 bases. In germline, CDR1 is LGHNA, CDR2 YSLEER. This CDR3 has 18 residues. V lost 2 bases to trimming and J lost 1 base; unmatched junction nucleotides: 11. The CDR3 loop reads CASSQREALPTSYNEQFF. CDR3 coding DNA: TGCGCCAGCAGCCAACGGGAGGCCCTACCTACATCCTACAATGAGCAGTTCTTC.

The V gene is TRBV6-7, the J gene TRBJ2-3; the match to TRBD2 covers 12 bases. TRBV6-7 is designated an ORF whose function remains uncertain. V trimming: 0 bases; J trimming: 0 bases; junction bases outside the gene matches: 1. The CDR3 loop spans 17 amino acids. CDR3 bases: TGTGCCAGCAGTTACTCAGGACTAGCGGGGAGCACAGATACGCAGTATTTT. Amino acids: CASSYSGLAGSTDTQYF.

CDR3 region: CASSLGGGSLNEQYF. DNA of the CDR3: TGTGCCAGCAGCTTAGGAGGGGGATCTCTGAACGAGCAGTACTTC. The chain couples TRBV7-6 to TRBJ2-7; D possibly corresponds to TRBD1 (6 bases). The CDR3 loop spans 15 amino acids. V dropped 1 base and J dropped 5 bases, with 15 bases sitting between them. Germline-derived CDR1 and CDR2 are SGHVS and FNYEAQ.

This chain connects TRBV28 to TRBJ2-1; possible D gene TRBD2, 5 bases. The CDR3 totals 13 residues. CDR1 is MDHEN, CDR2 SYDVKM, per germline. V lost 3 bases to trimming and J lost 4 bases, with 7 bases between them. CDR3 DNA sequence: TGTGCCAGCAGTTTTTCGGGATACAATGAGCAGTTCTTC. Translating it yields CASSFSGYNEQFF.

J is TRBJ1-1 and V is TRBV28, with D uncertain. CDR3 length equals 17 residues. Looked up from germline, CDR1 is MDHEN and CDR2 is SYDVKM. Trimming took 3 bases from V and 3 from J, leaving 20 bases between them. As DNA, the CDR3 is TGTGCCAGCAGTTTTCGCCCAGATCGTAGAGGGTACACTGAAGCTTTCTTT. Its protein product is CASSFRPDRRGYTEAFF.

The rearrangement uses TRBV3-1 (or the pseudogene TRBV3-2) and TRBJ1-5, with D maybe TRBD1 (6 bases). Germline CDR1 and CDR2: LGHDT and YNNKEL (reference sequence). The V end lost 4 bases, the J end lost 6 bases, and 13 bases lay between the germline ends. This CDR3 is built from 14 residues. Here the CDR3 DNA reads TGTGCCAGCAGCCTCGGGAGGGGGTTTCAGCCCCAGCATTTT. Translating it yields CASSLGRGFQPQHF.

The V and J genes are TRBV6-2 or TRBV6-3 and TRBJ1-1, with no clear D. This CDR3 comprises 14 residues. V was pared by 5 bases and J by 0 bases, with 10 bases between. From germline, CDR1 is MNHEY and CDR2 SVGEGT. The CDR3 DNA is TGTGCCAGCAGTACCGGACTCATGAACACTGAAGCTTTCTTT. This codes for CASSTGLMNTEAFF.

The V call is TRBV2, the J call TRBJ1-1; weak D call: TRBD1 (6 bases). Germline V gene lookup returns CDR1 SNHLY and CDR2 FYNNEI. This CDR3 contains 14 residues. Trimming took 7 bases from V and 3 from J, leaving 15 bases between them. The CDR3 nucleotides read TGTGCCAGCACCCTAATAACAGGGTACACTGAAGCTTTCTTT. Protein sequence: CASTLITGYTEAFF.

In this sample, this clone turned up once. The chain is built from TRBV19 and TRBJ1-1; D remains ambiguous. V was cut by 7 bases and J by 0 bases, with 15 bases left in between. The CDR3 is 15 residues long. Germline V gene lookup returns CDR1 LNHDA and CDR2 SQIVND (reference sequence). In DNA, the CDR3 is TGTGCCAGTACTTCCGAGGCGAGAATGAACACTGAAGCTTTCTTT. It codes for CASTSEARMNTEAFF. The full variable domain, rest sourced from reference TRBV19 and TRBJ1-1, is DGGITQSPKYLFRKEGQNVTLSCEQNLNHDAMYWYRQDPGQGLRLIYYSQIVNDFQKGDIAEGYSVSREKKESFPLTVTSAQKNPTAFYLCASTSEARMNTEAFFGQGTRLTVV.

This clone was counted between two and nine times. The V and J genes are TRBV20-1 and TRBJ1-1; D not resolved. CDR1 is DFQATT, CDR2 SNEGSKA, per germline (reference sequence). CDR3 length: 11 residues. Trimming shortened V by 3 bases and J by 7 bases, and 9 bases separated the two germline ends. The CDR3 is CSASFLGEAFF. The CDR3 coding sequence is TGCAGTGCTAGTTTTCTCGGTGAAGCTTTCTTT.

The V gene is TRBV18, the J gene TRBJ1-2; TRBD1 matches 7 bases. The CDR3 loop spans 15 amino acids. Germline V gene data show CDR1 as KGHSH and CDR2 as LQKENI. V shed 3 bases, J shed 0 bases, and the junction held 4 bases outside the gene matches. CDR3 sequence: CASSPSTGTNYGYTF. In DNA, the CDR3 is TGTGCCAGCTCACCCTCGACAGGGACTAACTATGGCTACACCTTC.

This chain's CDR3 is CASMTGGYGYTF. The DNA for the CDR3 is TGTGCCAGTATGACAGGGGGCTATGGCTACACCTTC. J is TRBJ1-2 and V is TRBV12-3 or TRBV12-4; 9 positions match TRBD1. The CDR3 covers 12 residues. Losses at the gene ends were 9 bases for V and 4 bases for J; bases not matched to a gene: 3.

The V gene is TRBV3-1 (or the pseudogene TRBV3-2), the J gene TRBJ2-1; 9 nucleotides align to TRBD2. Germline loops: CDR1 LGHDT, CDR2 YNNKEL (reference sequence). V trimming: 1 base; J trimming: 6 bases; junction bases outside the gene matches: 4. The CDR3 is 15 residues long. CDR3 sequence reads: CASSQGSGRPNEQFF. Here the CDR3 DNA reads TGTGCCAGCAGCCAAGGGAGCGGGAGGCCCAATGAGCAGTTCTTC.

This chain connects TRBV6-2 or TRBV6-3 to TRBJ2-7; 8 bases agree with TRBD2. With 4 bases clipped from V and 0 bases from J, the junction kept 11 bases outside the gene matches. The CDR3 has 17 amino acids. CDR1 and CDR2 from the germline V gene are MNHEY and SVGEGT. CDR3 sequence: CASSSWREVTTSYEQYF. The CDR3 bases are TGTGCCAGCAGTTCCTGGCGGGAGGTCACAACCTCCTACGAGCAGTACTTC.

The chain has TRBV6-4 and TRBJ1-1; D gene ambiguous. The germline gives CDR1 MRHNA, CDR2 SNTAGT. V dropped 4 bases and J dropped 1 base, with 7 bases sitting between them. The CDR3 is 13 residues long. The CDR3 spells CASSALWNTEAFF. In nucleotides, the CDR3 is TGTGCCAGCAGTGCCCTATGGAACACTGAAGCTTTCTTT.